The 11 T cell receptor beta chains in this list originate from one sample, sequenced in a study of T-cell reconstitution after alpha-beta-depleted transplantation in children (dated by TCRdb to the mid-2010s). The library was made by PCR. This sample was sequenced with an Illumina HiSeq 2500. Molecular barcoding was employed in the preparation of TCR libraries, with unique molecular identifiers being used to normalize TCRbeta repertoire quantification. The public reads were reprocessed in TCRdb via fastp at Q25 and MiXCR, keeping in-frame beta chains. Merged by CDR3 protein, the rows form single entries marked with the most common genes and DNA. The sample table lists roughly 310,000 distinct CDR3 sequences, around 25% of them with a count of one. Of the sample, roughly 11% is held by the ten largest clones. The treatment or condition tag for this specimen amounts to: allogeneic hematopoietic cell transplantation with graft depleted of TCRalphabeta T cells and CD19 B cells.

The sequenced sample was PBMCs, mostly from graft donor cells, obtained 180 days after TCRalphabeta/CD19-depleted stem cell transplant. These receptors all stem from a male patient between 10 and 17 years old who had a stem cell transplant for acute lymphoblastic leukemia, so the T cells may come from the graft donor.

This clonotype was found many times. This sequence joins TRBV27 and TRBJ2-5; D unclear. V lost 5 bases and J lost 2, with 9 bases in between. The length of the CDR3 is 13 residues. Germline values: CDR1 MNHEY, CDR2 SMNVEV (reference sequence). DNA for the CDR3: TGTGCCAGCAGTCCCACCTCACAAGAGACCCAGTACTTC. Its protein is CASSPTSQETQYF.

The chain couples TRBV7-9 to TRBJ2-7; weak D call: TRBD2 (5 bases). The CDR3 has 13 amino acids. Trimming cost V 8 bases and J 8 bases, with 19 bases left between them. Germline CDR1 SEHNR, CDR2 FQNEAQ (reference sequence). The CDR3 reads CASRGMGFMQQYF. In nucleotides, the CDR3 is TGTGCCAGCCGAGGGATGGGGTTTATGCAGCAGTACTTC.

The chain couples TRBV7-9 to TRBJ2-2; D possibly corresponds to TRBD1 (5 bases). CDR1 SEHNR and CDR2 FQNEAQ come from the germline V gene (reference sequence). Trimming stripped 5 bases from V and 7 bases from J, with 14 bases between. The CDR3 has 14 amino acids. CDR3 DNA: TGTGCCAGCAGCACGAGAAAGCAGGGCGGGGAGCTGTTTTTT. This sequence encodes CASSTRKQGGELFF.

This clonotype was seen repeatedly, ten times or more. V is TRBV12-3 or TRBV12-4 and J is TRBJ2-1, with TRBD2 as a possible D gene (6 bases). V lost 6 bases and J 6 bases, leaving 18 bases between the germline ends. The CDR3 runs to 15 residues. The CDR3, as DNA: TGTGCCAGCAGAGTAAGGGACCGCGGGACCAATGAGCAGTTCTTC. Its protein product is CASRVRDRGTNEQFF.

This clonotype has only a few counts. V gene TRBV5-1 combines with J gene TRBJ2-7; a weak D match, TRBD1 (5 bases). The V end lost 4 bases, the J end lost 4 bases, and 15 bases lay between the germline ends. CDR1 and CDR2 (germline): SGHRS, YFSETQ. CDR3 length: 14 residues. This chain's CDR3 is CASSPRTPKYEQYF. For the CDR3, the DNA is TGCGCCAGCAGCCCCCGGACACCCAAATACGAGCAGTACTTC.

This clonotype has only a few counts. The chain recombines TRBV5-1 with TRBJ2-2, with 13 positions matching TRBD2. CDR3 size: 19 residues. CDR1 and CDR2 (germline): SGHRS, YFSETQ. The V segment lost 3 bases and the J segment 2 bases; nucleotides outside the gene matches: 10. This CDR3 is CASSYGGGLAGVNTGELFF. DNA for the CDR3: TGCGCCAGCAGCTATGGAGGTGGACTAGCGGGAGTAAACACCGGGGAGCTGTTTTTT. The whole variable domain, filled in from reference TRBV5-1 and TRBJ2-2, reads KAGVTQTPRYLIKTRGQQVTLSCSPISGHRSVSWYQQTPGQGLQFLFEYFSETQRNKGNFPGRFSGRQFSNSRSEMNVSTLELGDSALYLCASSYGGGLAGVNTGELFFGEGSRLTVL.

This clonotype came up a few times. The rearrangement joins TRBV14 to TRBJ2-2, with 12 bases fitting TRBD2. Trimming took 4 bases from V and 5 from J; bases not matched to a gene: 5. Germline V lookup: CDR1 SGHDN, CDR2 FVKESK. This CDR3 is built from 16 residues. The CDR3 DNA reads as TGTGCCAGCAGCCGACTAGCGGGAGCGTGGACCGGGGAGCTGTTTTTT. Translated, it gives CASSRLAGAWTGELFF.

This clonotype was found a few times. The V gene is TRBV7-9, the J gene TRBJ2-1; D may be TRBD2 (5 bases). There are 15 residues in the CDR3. V shed 2 bases and J shed 5 bases, with 13 bases lying between them. Germline V gives CDR1 SEHNR, CDR2 FQNEAQ (reference sequence). The CDR3 region is CASSLWETLNNEQFF. In DNA, the CDR3 is TGTGCCAGCAGCTTATGGGAGACACTAAACAATGAGCAGTTCTTC.

This clonotype has only a few counts. V is TRBV4-1 and J is TRBJ1-3, with D unresolved. Germline loops: CDR1 MGHRA, CDR2 YSYEKL. This CDR3 region has 15 residues. V was clipped by 3 bases and J by 5 bases, with 14 bases between them. DNA for the CDR3: TGCGCCAGCAGCCATCCTGGGAGAAGTCGAAACACCATATATTTT. It encodes CASSHPGRSRNTIYF.

This sequence joins TRBV29-1 and TRBJ2-7, with D perhaps given as TRBD1 or TRBD2 (7 bases each). With 3 bases removed from V and 2 bases from J, the gap between germline ends came to 14 bases. The CDR3 runs to 14 residues. The germline gives CDR1 SQVTM, CDR2 ANQGSEA. The CDR3 spells CSVEHSGGAYEQYF. The CDR3 DNA reads TGCAGCGTTGAGCATTCAGGGGGGGCCTACGAGCAGTACTTC.

This clonotype turned up a few times. The chain employs TRBV6-1 and TRBJ2-1; D might be TRBD2 (6 bases). Germline loops: CDR1 MNHNS, CDR2 SASEGT. The V end lost 8 bases, the J end lost 0 bases, and 14 bases lay between the germline ends. The CDR3 has 15 residues. Written as DNA, the CDR3 is TGTGCCAGCGCTTTGGACTACAGCTCCTACAATGAGCAGTTCTTC. Residues: CASALDYSSYNEQFF.